The 10 T cell receptor beta chains below all came from one sample that was sequenced in a study of CD8 T cells in ankylosing spondylitis. Study findings and constraints: Made up of about eight highly homologous variants, a TCR beta motif appeared characteristic of ankylosing spondylitis blood.

Using its own MiXCR run on the 5' RACE reads, TCRdb lists one record per CDR3 protein. The sample lists around 540,000 distinct CDR3 sequences, about 13% occurring once. For these TCRs, the target antigens are not known. Sequencing used blood, either unsorted or a sorted T cell fraction (not recorded which). Every receptor here comes from a male donor with ankylosing spondylitis.

This clonotype was detected ten times or more. The V call is TRBV6-6, the J call TRBJ1-3, with D unresolved. The germline V and J ends were trimmed by 6 bases and 2 bases, with 5 bases remaining between them. Per germline, CDR1 MNHNY and CDR2 SVGAGI (reference sequence). The CDR3 consists of 12 residues. CDR3 bases: TGTGCCAGCAGGGATACTGGAAACACCATATATTTT. It specifies CASRDTGNTIYF.

This chain links TRBV29-1 with TRBJ2-7; weak D call: TRBD1 (5 bases). The CDR3 totals 11 residues. The V end lost 7 bases, the J end lost 3 bases, and 10 bases lay between the germline ends. Germline values: CDR1 SQVTM, CDR2 ANQGSEA. The DNA for the CDR3 is TGCAGCGCCCGGACAAGCTACGAGCAGTACTTC. This gives the protein CSARTSYEQYF.

This clonotype was found many times. The J gene is TRBJ2-2, the V gene TRBV7-2, with 10 bases matching TRBD2. The CDR3 is 15 amino acids. V lost 0 bases, J lost 5 bases, and 0 bases stayed unmatched. Per germline, CDR1 SGHTA and CDR2 FQGNSA. CDR3 nucleotides: TGTGCCAGCAGCTTAGCGGGACTAGCGACCGGGGAGCTGTTTTTT. This encodes CASSLAGLATGELFF.

The chain employs TRBV12-3 or TRBV12-4 and TRBJ2-3; D is perhaps TRBD1 (6 bases). With 3 bases removed from V and 6 bases from J, the gap between germline ends came to 7 bases. The CDR3 totals 12 residues. The DNA of the CDR3 is TGTGCCAGCAGTTTCACAGGGGATACGCAGTATTTT. Protein product: CASSFTGDTQYF.

This clonotype was observed a handful of times. The V and J genes are TRBV20-1 and TRBJ2-1, with 9 bases aligning to TRBD2. The V gene end was trimmed by 6 bases and the J gene end by 3 bases; junction bases not matched to a gene: 6. Germline values: CDR1 DFQATT, CDR2 SNEGSKA (reference sequence). The CDR3 covers 14 residues. This CDR3 reads CSAYLAGSYNEQFF. In nucleotides, the CDR3 is TGCAGTGCCTATCTAGCGGGGAGCTACAATGAGCAGTTCTTC.

The chain combines TRBV28 with TRBJ2-3; maybe TRBD1 (8 bases). The CDR3 totals 19 residues. Germline V gives CDR1 MDHEN, CDR2 SYDVKM. Trimming took off 5 bases at V and 0 bases at J, with 24 bases between the two ends. The CDR3 sequence: CASSGQGSSGKGSTDTQYF. The CDR3 bases are TGTGCCAGCAGTGGACAGGGATCTAGCGGAAAGGGAAGCACAGATACGCAGTATTTT.

This clonotype was observed at least ten times. The chain is built from TRBV5-1 and TRBJ1-3; D unresolved. Germline loops: CDR1 SGHRS, CDR2 YFSETQ. The V end lost 4 bases, the J end lost 4 bases, and 15 bases lay between the germline ends. This CDR3 spans 15 amino acids. The CDR3: CASSPDGLFGNTIYF. DNA of the CDR3: TGCGCCAGCAGCCCGGACGGACTGTTCGGAAACACCATATATTTT.

In its sample, this clonotype was seen a few times. The DNA for the CDR3 is TGCAGTGCTAGGGTTAACGGTAATAGCAATCAGCCCCAGCATTTT. As protein: CSARVNGNSNQPQHF. The J gene is TRBJ1-5, the V gene TRBV20-1; D call uncertain. With 3 bases removed from V and 0 bases from J, the gap between germline ends came to 12 bases. Per germline, CDR1 DFQATT and CDR2 SNEGSKA (reference sequence). CDR3 size: 15 residues.

The V gene is TRBV11-2, the J gene TRBJ2-7, with D maybe TRBD1 (6 bases). Trimming removed 1 base at V and 3 bases at J, with 16 bases between. The CDR3 is 16 amino acids. Germline V gene sequence: CDR1 SGHAT, CDR2 FQNNGV. CDR3 protein: CASSLGGTGSHYEQYF. CDR3 nucleotide sequence: TGTGCCAGCAGCTTAGGGGGTACAGGGAGTCACTACGAGCAGTACTTC.

This clonotype was found many times. The chain employs TRBV5-1 and TRBJ2-2, with D unresolved. The CDR3 consists of 12 residues. Trimming removed 3 bases from V and 4 bases from J, with 4 bases in between. The germline V gene has CDR1 SGHRS and CDR2 YFSETQ. CDR3 in amino acids: CASSSTTGELFF. The CDR3 nucleotides read TGCGCCAGCAGCTCGACCACCGGGGAGCTGTTTTTT.